Presented here are 7 T cell receptor beta chains from one specimen sequenced in a study of blood T cells in healthy people across ages. A J-beta primer mix and a sample-barcoded 5' primer were used in a second PCR of about 7 to 12 cycles. MiXCR, run by TCRdb on the 5' RACE reads, gives a single entry per CDR3 protein. The sample contains about 780,000 distinct CDR3 sequences, about 47% of which appear only once. Sequenced input: blood. These receptor sequences come from an older man in good health.

The genes are TRBV14 and TRBJ2-1, with D tentatively TRBD2 (6 bases). This CDR3 contains 16 residues. Germline loops: CDR1 SGHDN, CDR2 FVKESK. The germline V and J ends were trimmed by 0 bases and 0 bases, with 9 bases remaining between them. The CDR3 nucleotides are TGTGCCAGCAGCCAAGACGCGGGGCGCTCCTACAATGAGCAGTTCTTC. Translating gives CASSQDAGRSYNEQFF.

The chain has TRBV11-2 and TRBJ2-1; TRBD2 might be the D (6 bases). CDR3 length equals 16 residues. The ends were cut back, 5 bases at V and 4 bases at J, with 18 bases in the middle. Germline CDR1 is SGHAT and CDR2 is FQNNGV. For the CDR3, the DNA is TGTGCCAGCAGCCCCCAAAACCTAGCGAGTTACAATGAGCAGTTCTTC. Translating gives CASSPQNLASYNEQFF.

This clonotype has only a few counts. The chain employs TRBV29-1 and TRBJ2-1, with D uncertain. V lost 3 bases, J lost 6 bases, and 6 bases lay in between. The CDR3 runs 11 residues. Germline values: CDR1 SQVTM, CDR2 ANQGSEA. CDR3 in amino acids: CSVEGTNEQFF. CDR3 nucleotide sequence: TGCAGCGTTGAGGGAACCAATGAGCAGTTCTTC.

The chain employs TRBV5-1 and TRBJ2-4; TRBD2 might be the D (7 bases). The J call could be wrong; TRBJ2-7 is a better fit for the DNA end. CDR1 is SGHRS and CDR2 is YFSETQ in the germline V gene. This CDR3 contains 14 residues. CDR3 protein: CASGRGDNFYEQYF. DNA of the CDR3: TGCGCCAGCGGCCGGGGGGACAACTTCTACGAGCAGTACTTC.

The V gene is TRBV24-1, the J gene TRBJ2-1, with 12 bases matching TRBD1. The CDR3 contains 15 residues. J lost 8 bases, V lost 4 bases, and 5 bases had no gene match. Germline V gene data show CDR1 as KGHDR and CDR2 as SFDVKD. CDR3 sequence: CATSDWDRGQDEQFF. CDR3 coding DNA: TGTGCCACCAGTGACTGGGACAGGGGGCAAGATGAGCAGTTCTTC.

At least ten counts were recorded for this clonotype. V and J are TRBV7-2 and TRBJ2-5, with unresolved D. Germline CDR1 SGHTA, CDR2 FQGNSA. The CDR3 is made up of 14 amino acids. Trimming stripped 1 base from V and 9 bases from J, with 15 bases between. CDR3 protein: CASSLVTLDPPQYF. The CDR3 DNA follows: TGTGCCAGCAGCTTAGTAACTCTTGACCCGCCCCAGTACTTC.

This clonotype is a singleton in its sample. The rearrangement joins TRBV7-2 to TRBJ2-7; perhaps TRBD2 as D (6 bases). The length of the CDR3 is 15 residues. Germline values: CDR1 SGHTA, CDR2 FQGNSA. Trimming took 5 bases from V and 3 from J, leaving 17 bases between them. For the CDR3, the DNA is TGTGCCAGCAGCCCCCGGGAGAACCGTGTCTACGAGCAGTACTTC. Translated: CASSPRENRVYEQYF.